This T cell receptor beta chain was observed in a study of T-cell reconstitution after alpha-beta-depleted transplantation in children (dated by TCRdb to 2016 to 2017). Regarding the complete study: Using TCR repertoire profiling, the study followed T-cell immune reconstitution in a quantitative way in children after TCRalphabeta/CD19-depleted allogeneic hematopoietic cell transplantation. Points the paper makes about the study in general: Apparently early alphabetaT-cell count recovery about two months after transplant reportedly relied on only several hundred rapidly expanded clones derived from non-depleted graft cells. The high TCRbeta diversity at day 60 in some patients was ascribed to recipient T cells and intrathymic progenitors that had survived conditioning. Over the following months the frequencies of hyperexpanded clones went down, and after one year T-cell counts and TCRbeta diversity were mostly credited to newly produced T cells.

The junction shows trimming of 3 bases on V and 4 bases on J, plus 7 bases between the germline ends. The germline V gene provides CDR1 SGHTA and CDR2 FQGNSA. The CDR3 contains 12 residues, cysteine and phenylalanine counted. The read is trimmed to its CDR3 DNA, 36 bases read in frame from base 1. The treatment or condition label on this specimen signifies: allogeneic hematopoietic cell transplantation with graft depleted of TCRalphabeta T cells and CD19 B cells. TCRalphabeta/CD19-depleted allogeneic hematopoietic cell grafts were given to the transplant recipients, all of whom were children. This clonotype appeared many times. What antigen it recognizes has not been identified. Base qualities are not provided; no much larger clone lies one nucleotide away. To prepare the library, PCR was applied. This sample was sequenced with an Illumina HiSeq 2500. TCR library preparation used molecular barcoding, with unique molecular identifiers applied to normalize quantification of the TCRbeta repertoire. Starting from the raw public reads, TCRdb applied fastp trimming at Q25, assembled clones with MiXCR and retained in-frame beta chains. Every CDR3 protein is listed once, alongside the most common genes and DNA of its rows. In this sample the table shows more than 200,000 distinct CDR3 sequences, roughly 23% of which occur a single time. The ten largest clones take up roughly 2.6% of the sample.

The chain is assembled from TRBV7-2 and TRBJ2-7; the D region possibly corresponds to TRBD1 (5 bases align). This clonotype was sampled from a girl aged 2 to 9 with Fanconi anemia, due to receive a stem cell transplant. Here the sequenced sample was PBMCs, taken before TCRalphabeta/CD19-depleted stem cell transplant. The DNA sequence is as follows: TGTGCCAGCAGCTTCCCAGGGTACGAGCAGTACTTC. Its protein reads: CASSFPGYEQYF.